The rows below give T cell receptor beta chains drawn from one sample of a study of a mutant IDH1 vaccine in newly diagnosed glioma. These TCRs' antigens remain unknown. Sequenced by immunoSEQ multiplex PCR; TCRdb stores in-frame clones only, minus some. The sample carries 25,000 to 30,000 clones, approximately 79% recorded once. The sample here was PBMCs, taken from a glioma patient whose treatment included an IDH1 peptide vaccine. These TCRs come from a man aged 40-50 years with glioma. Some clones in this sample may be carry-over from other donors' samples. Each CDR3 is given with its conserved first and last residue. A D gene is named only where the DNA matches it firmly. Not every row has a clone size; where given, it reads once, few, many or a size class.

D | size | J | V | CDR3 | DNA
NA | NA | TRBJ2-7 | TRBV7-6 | CASSLTGREQYF | TGTGCCAGCAGCTTGACAGGACGCGAGCAGTACTTC
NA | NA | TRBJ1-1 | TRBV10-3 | CAIKDGGLNTEAFF | TGTGCCATCAAAGACGGCGGACTGAACACTGAAGCTTTCTTT
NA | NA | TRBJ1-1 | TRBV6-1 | CASSEEGRVLKDTEAFF | TGTGCCAGCAGTGAAGAGGGTAGGGTACTCAAGGACACTGAAGCTTTCTTT
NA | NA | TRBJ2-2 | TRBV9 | CASSVAGLTGELFF | TGTGCCAGCAGCGTAGCTGGCCTCACCGGGGAGCTGTTTTTT
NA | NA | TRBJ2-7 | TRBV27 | CASSPQGGGSAYEQYF | TGTGCCAGCAGTCCCCAAGGGGGGGGGTCCGCCTACGAGCAGTACTTC
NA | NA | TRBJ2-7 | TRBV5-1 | CASSLGVSEQYF | TGCGCCAGCAGCTTGGGGGTTTCCGAGCAGTACTTC
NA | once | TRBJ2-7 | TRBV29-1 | CSVEEGPGAYEQYF | TGCAGCGTTGAAGAAGGTCCAGGGGCCTACGAGCAGTACTTC
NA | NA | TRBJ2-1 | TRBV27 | CASSPSDSSYNEQFF | TGTGCCAGCAGCCCCTCCGACAGCTCCTACAATGAGCAGTTCTTC
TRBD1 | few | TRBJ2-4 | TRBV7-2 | CASSLTGGINIQYF | TGTGCCAGCAGCTTAACAGGGGGAATAAACATTCAGTACTTC
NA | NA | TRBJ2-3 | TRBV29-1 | CSAWTLADTQYF | TGCAGCGCCTGGACACTAGCAGATACGCAGTATTTT
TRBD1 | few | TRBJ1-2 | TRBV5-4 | CASNPGQSNYGYTF | TGTGCCAGCAACCCGGGACAGTCTAACTATGGCTACACCTTC
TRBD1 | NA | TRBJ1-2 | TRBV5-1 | CASSPRQGYGYTF | TGCGCCAGCAGCCCCCGACAGGGTTATGGCTACACCTTC
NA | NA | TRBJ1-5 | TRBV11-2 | CASSLNRAGNQPQHF | TGTGCCAGCAGCTTAAACAGGGCGGGCAATCAGCCCCAGCATTTT
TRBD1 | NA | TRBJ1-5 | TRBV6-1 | CASSGGQGLRYNQPQHF | TGTGCCAGCAGTGGTGGACAGGGTTTAAGATACAATCAGCCCCAGCATTTT
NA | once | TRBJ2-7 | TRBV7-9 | CASSQRLIGHWFGHEQYF | TGTGCCAGCAGCCAACGGTTAATCGGCCATTGGTTTGGGCACGAGCAGTACTTC
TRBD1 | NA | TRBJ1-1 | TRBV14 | CASTQNSGTAQLGGAFF | TGTGCCAGCACCCAGAACTCTGGGACAGCCCAACTAGGGGGAGCTTTCTTT
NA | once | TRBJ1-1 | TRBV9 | CASSAQQGFSALAFF | TGTGCCAGCAGCGCCCAACAGGGATTCTCGGCGCTGGCTTTCTTT
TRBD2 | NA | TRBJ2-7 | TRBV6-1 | CASSPRLAGEQYF | TGTGCCAGCAGTCCGCGACTAGCTGGCGAGCAGTACTTC
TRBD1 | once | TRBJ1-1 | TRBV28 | CASSLRDRWNTEAFF | TGTGCCAGCAGTTTACGGGACAGGTGGAACACTGAAGCTTTCTTT
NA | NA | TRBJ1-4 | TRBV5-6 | CASSLEGGPNEKLFF | TGTGCCAGCAGCTTGGAGGGGGGGCCTAATGAAAAACTGTTTTTT
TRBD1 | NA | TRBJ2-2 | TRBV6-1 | CASSPQGAGELFF | TGTGCCAGCAGCCCACAGGGGGCCGGGGAGCTGTTTTTT
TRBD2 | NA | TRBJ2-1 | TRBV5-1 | CASSLTGGLNNEQFF | TGCGCCAGCAGCTTGACGGGGGGACTCAACAATGAGCAGTTCTTC